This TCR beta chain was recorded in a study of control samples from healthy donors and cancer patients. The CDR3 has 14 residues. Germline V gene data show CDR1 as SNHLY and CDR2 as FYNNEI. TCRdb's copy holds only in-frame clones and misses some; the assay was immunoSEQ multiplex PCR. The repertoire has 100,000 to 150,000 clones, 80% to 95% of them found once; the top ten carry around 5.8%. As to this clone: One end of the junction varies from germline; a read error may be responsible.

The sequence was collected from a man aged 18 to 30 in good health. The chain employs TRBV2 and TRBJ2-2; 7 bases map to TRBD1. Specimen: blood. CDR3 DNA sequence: TGTGCCAGCACTGAAATCAGGGGGACCGGGGAGCTGTTTTTT. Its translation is CASTEIRGTGELFF.